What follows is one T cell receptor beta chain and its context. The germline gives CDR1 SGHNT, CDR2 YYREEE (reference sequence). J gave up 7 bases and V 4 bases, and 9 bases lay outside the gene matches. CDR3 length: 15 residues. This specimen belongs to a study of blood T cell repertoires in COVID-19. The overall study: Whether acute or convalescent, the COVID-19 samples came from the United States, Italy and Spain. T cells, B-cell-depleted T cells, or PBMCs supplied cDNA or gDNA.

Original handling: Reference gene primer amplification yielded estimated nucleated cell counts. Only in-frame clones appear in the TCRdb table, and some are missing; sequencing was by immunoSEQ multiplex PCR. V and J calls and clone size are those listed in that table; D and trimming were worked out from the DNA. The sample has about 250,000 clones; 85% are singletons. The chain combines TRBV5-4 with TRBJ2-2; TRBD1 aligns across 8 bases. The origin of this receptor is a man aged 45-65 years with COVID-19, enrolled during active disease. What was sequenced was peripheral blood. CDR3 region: CASSPDRVANGELFF. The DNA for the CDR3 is TGTGCCAGCAGCCCGGACAGGGTGGCGAACGGGGAGCTGTTTTTT.